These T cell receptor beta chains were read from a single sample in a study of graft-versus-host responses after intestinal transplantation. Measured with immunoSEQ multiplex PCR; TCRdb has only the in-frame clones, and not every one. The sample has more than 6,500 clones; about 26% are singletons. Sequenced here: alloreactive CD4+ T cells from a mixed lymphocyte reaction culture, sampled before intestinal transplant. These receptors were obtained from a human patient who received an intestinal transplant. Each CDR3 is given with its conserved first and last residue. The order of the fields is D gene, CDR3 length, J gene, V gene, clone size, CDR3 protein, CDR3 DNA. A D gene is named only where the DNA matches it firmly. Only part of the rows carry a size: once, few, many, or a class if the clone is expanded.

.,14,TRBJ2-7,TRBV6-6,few,CASSSHRHTYEQYF,TGTGCCAGCAGTTCCCACCGACATACCTACGAGCAGTACTTC
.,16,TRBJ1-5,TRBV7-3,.,CASSPLGQLSNQPQHF,TGTGCCAGCAGCCCCCTCGGACAGCTTAGCAATCAGCCCCAGCATTTT
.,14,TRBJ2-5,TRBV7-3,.,CASSPGTRRETQYF,TGTGCCAGCAGCCCCGGGACCCGACGGGAGACCCAGTACTTC
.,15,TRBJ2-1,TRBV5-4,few,CASSLDLGSYNEQFF,TGTGCCAGCAGCTTAGACTTGGGCTCCTACAATGAGCAGTTCTTC
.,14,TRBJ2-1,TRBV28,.,CASSPGPPYNEQFF,TGTGCCAGCAGTCCCGGACCCCCCTACAATGAGCAGTTCTTC
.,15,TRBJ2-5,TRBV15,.,CATSRDLGEEETQYF,TGTGCCACCAGCAGAGATTTGGGGGAGGAAGAGACCCAGTACTTC
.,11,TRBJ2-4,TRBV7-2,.,CASSFDRIQYF,TGTGCCAGCAGTTTCGACCGGATTCAGTACTTC
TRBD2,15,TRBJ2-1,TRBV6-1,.,CASSAGTSGTHEQFF,TGTGCCAGCAGTGCAGGGACTAGCGGGACCCATGAGCAGTTCTTC
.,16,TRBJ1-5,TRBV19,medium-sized,CASSPRTGPSNQPQHF,TGTGCCAGTAGTCCGCGGACTGGTCCGAGCAATCAGCCCCAGCATTTT
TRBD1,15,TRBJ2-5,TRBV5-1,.,CASSQGTGNWETQYF,TGCGCCAGCAGCCAAGGGACAGGGAATTGGGAGACCCAGTACTTC
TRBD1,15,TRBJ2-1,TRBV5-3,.,CARSLLGQGYNEQFF,TGTGCCAGAAGCTTACTGGGACAGGGTTACAATGAGCAGTTCTTC
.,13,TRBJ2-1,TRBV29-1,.,CSVEDLGRLEQFF,TGCAGCGTTGAAGATCTCGGACGGCTGGAGCAGTTCTTC
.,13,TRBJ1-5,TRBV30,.,CAWSSSLYQPQHF,TGTGCCTGGAGTTCGAGTCTATATCAGCCCCAGCATTTT
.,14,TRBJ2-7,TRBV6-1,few,CASNPTQAAREQYF,TGTGCCAGCAATCCAACTCAAGCGGCGCGGGAGCAGTACTTC
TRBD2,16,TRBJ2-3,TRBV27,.,CASSETSGRATDTQYF,TGTGCCAGCAGTGAGACTAGCGGGAGGGCCACAGATACGCAGTATTTT
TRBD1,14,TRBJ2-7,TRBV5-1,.,CASSATQGAGEQYF,TGCGCCAGCAGCGCCACACAGGGGGCTGGCGAGCAGTACTTC
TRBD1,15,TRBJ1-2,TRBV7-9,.,CASSLSDRAHYGYTF,TGTGCCAGCAGCTTATCTGACAGGGCCCACTATGGCTACACCTTC
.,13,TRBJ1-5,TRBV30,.,CAWSARGDQPQHF,TGTGCCTGGAGTGCACGAGGGGATCAGCCCCAGCATTTT
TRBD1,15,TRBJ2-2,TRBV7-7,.,CASSHGQAGTGELFF,TGTGCTAGCAGCCACGGACAGGCCGGCACCGGGGAGCTGTTTTTT
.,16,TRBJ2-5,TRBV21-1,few,CASSKAQRRNQETQYF,TGTGCCAGCAGCAAAGCACAAAGACGGAACCAAGAGACCCAGTACTTC
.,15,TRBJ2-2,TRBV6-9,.,CASSYLQPVTGELFF,TGTGCCAGCAGTTACCTCCAGCCGGTCACCGGGGAGCTGTTTTTT
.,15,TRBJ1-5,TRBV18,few,CASSPTGLGNQPQHF,TGTGCCAGCTCCCCAACAGGGCTGGGGAATCAGCCCCAGCATTTT
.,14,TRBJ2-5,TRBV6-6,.,CASSRQGLQETQYF,TGTGCCAGCAGTCGCCAGGGACTGCAAGAGACCCAGTACTTC
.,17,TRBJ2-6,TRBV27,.,CASSLGTSRPGANVLTF,TGTGCCAGCAGTTTAGGGACATCCCGACCTGGGGCCAACGTCCTGACTTTC
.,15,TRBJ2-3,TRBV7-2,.,CASSLAGWDTDTQYF,TGTGCCAGCAGCTTAGCGGGATGGGACACAGATACGCAGTATTTT
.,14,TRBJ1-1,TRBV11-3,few,CASSLVSSFTEAFF,TGTGCCAGCAGCTTAGTATCGTCTTTCACTGAAGCTTTCTTT
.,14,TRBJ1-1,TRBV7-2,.,CASSLGAVSTEAFF,TGTGCCAGCAGCTTAGGGGCGGTGTCCACTGAAGCTTTCTTT
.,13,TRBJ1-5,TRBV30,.,CAWTGLSNQPQHF,TGTGCCTGGACCGGACTGAGCAATCAGCCCCAGCATTTT
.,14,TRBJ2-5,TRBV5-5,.,CASSWVGGGETQYF,TGTGCCAGCAGCTGGGTGGGGGGAGGAGAGACCCAGTACTTC
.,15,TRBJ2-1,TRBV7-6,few,CASSSVGSGANEQFF,TGTGCCAGCAGCTCCGTCGGGTCAGGGGCCAATGAGCAGTTCTTC
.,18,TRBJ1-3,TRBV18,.,CASSPNAAGDSSGNTIYF,TGTGCCAGCTCCCCGAACGCTGCAGGGGATTCTTCCGGAAACACCATATATTTT
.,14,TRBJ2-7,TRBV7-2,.,CASSFLGGPYEQYF,TGTGCCAGCAGCTTTTTGGGGGGACCCTACGAGCAGTACTTC
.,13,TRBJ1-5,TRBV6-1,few,CASSVTGPAPQHF,TGTGCCAGCAGTGTAACAGGGCCAGCGCCCCAGCATTTT
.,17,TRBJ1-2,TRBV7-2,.,CASSEGVGDGKTYGYTF,TGTGCCAGCAGCGAAGGGGTCGGAGACGGAAAGACCTATGGCTACACCTTC
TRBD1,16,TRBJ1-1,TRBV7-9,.,CASNLGSGTANTEAFF,TGTGCCAGCAACTTAGGGTCCGGGACAGCGAACACTGAAGCTTTCTTT
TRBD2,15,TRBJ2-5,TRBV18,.,CASSPLAGGGETQYF,TGTGCCAGCTCACCACTAGCGGGTGGAGGGGAGACCCAGTACTTC
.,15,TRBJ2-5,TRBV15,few,CATSRDQGSRETQYF,TGTGCCACCAGCAGAGATCAGGGTAGCCGGGAGACCCAGTACTTC
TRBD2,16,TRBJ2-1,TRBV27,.,CASSTTGGPPVREQFF,TGTGCCAGCTCCACCACGGGAGGACCCCCGGTTAGAGAGCAGTTCTTC
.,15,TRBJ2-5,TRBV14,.,CASSQALVVQETQYF,TGTGCCAGCAGCCAAGCCCTCGTTGTCCAAGAGACCCAGTACTTC
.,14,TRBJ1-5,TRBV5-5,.,CASSLFRAYQPQHF,TGTGCCAGCAGCTTATTCAGGGCGTATCAGCCCCAGCATTTT
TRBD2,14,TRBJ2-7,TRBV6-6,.,CASRVTSGSHEQYF,TGTGCCAGCAGGGTGACTAGCGGGAGTCACGAGCAGTACTTC
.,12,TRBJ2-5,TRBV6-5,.,CASRGAGLTQYF,TGTGCCAGCAGGGGGGCCGGGCTGACCCAGTACTTC
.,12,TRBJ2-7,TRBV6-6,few,CASSSRTYEQYF,TGTGCCAGCAGTTCTCGGACCTACGAGCAGTACTTC
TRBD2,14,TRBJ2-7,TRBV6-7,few,CASSLGTSRGEQYF,TGTGCCAGCAGCCTAGGGACTAGCAGGGGCGAGCAGTACTTC
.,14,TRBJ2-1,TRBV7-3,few,CASSVGQIYNEQFF,TGTGCCAGCAGCGTCGGTCAGATCTACAATGAGCAGTTCTTC